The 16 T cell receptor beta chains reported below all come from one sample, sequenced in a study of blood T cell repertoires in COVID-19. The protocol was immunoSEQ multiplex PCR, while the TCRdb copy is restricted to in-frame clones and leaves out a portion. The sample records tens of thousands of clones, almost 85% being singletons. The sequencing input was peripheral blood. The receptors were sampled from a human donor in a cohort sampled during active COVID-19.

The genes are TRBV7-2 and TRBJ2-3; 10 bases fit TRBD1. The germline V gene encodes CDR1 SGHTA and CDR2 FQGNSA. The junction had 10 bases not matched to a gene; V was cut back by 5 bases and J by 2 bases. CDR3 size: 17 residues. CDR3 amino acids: CASSQGGQGGVTDTQYF. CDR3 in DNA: TGTGCCAGCAGCCAGGGAGGACAGGGGGGAGTCACAGATACGCAGTATTTT.

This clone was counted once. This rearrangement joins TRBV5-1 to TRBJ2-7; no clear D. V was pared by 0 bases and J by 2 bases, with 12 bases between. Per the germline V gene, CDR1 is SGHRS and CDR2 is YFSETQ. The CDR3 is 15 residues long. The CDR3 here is CASSLGLMNPYEQYF. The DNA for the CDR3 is TGCGCCAGCAGCTTGGGACTCATGAACCCCTACGAGCAGTACTTC.

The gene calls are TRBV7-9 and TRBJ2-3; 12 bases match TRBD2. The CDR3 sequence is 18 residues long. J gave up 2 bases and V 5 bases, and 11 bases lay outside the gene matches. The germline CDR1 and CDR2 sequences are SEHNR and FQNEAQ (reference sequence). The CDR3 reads CASSTRLAGDRYTDTQYF. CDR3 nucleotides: TGTGCCAGCAGCACCCGACTAGCGGGGGACCGATACACAGATACGCAGTATTTT. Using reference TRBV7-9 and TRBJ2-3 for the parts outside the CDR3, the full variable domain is DTGVSQNPRHKITKRGQNVTFRCDPISEHNRLYWYRQTLGQGPEFLTYFQNEAQLEKSRLLSDRFSAERPKGSFSTLEIQRTEQGDSAMYLCASSTRLAGDRYTDTQYFGPGTRLTVL.

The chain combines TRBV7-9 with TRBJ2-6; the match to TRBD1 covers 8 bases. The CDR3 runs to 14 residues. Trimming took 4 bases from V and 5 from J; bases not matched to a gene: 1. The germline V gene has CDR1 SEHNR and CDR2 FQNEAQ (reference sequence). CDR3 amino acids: CASSWTGRANVLTF. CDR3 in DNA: TGTGCCAGCAGCTGGACAGGGCGGGCCAACGTCCTGACTTTC.

The CDR3, as DNA: TGTGCCAGCAGCCAAGGGTGGAGGGATACGCAGTATTTT. Translation: CASSQGWRDTQYF. This chain joins TRBV3-1 (or the pseudogene TRBV3-2) and TRBJ2-3, with D possibly matching TRBD2 (5 bases). V dropped 1 base and J dropped 6 bases, with 8 bases sitting between them. Germline V gives CDR1 LGHDT, CDR2 YNNKEL (reference sequence). The CDR3 length is 13 residues.

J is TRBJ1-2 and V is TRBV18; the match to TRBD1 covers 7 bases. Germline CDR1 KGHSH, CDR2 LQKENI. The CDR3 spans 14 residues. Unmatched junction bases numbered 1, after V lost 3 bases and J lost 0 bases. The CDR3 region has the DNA TGTGCCAGCTCACCGGGACAGACTAACTATGGCTACACCTTC. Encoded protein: CASSPGQTNYGYTF.

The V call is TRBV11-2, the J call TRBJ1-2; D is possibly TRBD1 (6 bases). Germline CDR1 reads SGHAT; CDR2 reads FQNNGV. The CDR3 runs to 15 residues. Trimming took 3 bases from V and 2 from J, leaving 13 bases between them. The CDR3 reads CASSFYDRRNYGYTF. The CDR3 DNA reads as TGTGCCAGCAGCTTCTACGACAGGCGCAACTATGGCTACACCTTC.

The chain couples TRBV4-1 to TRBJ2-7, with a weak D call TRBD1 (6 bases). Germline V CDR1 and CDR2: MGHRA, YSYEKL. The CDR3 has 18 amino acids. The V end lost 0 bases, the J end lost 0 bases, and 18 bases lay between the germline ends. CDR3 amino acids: CASSQDVPGTGNSYEQYF. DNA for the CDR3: TGCGCCAGCAGCCAAGATGTCCCCGGAACAGGGAACTCCTACGAGCAGTACTTC.

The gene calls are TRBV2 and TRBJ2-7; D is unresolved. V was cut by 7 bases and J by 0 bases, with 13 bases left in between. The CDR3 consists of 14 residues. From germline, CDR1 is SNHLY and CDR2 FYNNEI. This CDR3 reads CASKAGHSSYEQYF. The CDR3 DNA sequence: TGTGCCAGCAAGGCAGGTCATAGCTCCTACGAGCAGTACTTC.

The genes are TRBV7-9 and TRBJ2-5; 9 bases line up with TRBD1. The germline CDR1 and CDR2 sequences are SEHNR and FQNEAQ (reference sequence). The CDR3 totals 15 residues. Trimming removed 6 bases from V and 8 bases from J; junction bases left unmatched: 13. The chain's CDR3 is CASSSYRGPTQTQYF. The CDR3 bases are TGTGCCAGCAGTTCTTACAGGGGGCCGACCCAAACCCAGTACTTC.

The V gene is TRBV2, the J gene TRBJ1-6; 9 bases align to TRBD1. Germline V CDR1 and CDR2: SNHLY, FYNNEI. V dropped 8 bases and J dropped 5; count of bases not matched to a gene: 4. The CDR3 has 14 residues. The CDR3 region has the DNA TGTGCCAGCGTCGGGACAGGGAATAATTCACCCCTCCACTTT. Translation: CASVGTGNNSPLHF.

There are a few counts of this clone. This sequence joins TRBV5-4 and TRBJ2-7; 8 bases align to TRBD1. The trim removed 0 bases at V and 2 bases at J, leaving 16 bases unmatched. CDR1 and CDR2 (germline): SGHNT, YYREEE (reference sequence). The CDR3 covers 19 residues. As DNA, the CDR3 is TGTGCCAGCAGCTTGGTGGCGGCAGGGGGCCTCCATAGGACCTACGAGCAGTACTTC. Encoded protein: CASSLVAAGGLHRTYEQYF.

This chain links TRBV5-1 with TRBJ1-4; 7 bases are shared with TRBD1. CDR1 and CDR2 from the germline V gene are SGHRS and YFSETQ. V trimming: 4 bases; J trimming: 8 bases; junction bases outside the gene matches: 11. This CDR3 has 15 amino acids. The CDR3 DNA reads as TGCGCCAGCAGCGTACGCCAGGGGGTCGGGGAAAAACTGTTTTTT. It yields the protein CASSVRQGVGEKLFF.

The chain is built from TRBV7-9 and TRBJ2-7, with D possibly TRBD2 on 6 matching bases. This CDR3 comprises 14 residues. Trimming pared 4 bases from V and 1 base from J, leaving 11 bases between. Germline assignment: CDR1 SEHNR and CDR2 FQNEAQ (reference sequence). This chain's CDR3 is CASSSWGLSYEQYF. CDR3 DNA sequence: TGTGCCAGCAGCTCATGGGGACTTTCCTACGAGCAGTACTTC.

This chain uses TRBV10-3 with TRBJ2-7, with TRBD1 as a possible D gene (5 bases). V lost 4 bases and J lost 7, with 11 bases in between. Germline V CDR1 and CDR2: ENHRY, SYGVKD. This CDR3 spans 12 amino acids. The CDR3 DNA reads TGTGCCATCAGTGCTGGGGCGGAAGAGCAGTACTTC. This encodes CAISAGAEEQYF.

This CDR3 is CASSFEGFGGTGELFF. CDR3 nucleotides: TGCGCCAGCAGCTTTGAGGGATTCGGGGGCACCGGGGAGCTGTTTTTT. This rearrangement joins TRBV5-1 to TRBJ2-2; D may be TRBD2 (6 bases). The CDR3 contains 16 residues. CDR1 is SGHRS, CDR2 YFSETQ, per germline. V was pared by 2 bases and J by 4 bases, with 15 bases between.